A single TCR beta chain is shown here with its context. What it binds is unknown. CDR1 SGHRS and CDR2 YFSETQ come from the germline V gene. Trimming cost V 1 base and J 1 base; bases outside gene matches: 5. CDR3 size: 17 residues. This entry is derived from a study of T cells after yellow fever vaccination. Study-level findings and limits: Post-booster reappearance was seen for most primary-vaccination clones (about 96% CD4, roughly 91% CD8).

TCRdb fed the 5' RACE reads into MiXCR, producing one record per CDR3 protein. The table has 99,000 or so distinct CDR3 sequences, less than 6% seen once; the top ten hold under 50%. This chain links TRBV5-1 with TRBJ1-4, with 9 bases that match TRBD1. Sequences were derived from CD8+ T cells sorted from PBMCs, sampled 10 days after the yellow fever booster vaccination. This clonotype originated in a man between 18 and 35 years old who received the YFV17D yellow fever vaccine. This chain's CDR3 is CASSLLPGQGTNEKLFF. In nucleotides, the CDR3 is TGCGCCAGCAGCTTGCTCCCGGGACAGGGAACTAATGAAAAACTGTTTTTT.